This TCR beta chain comes out of a study of cytomegalovirus exposure and HLA in healthy donors. Whole-study findings and limits: Among the CMV-associated chains, a few were confirmed in vitro as specific for CMV antigens. With later analysis, a missense DCLRE1C variant became linked to TCR beta V- and J-gene trimming.

The PCR had 60 Vbeta and 13 Jbeta primers. Here immunoSEQ multiplex PCR was the method, and the copy in TCRdb shows in-frame clones only, minus some. The repertoire holds around 190,000 clones, with around 77% as singletons. The CDR3 is 16 residues long. Germline lookup yields CDR1 MNHEY and CDR2 SVGAGI. V was shortened by 2 bases and J by 0 bases, with 13 bases between the two germline ends. This clone has just a few counts. The antigen remains unidentified. The chain links TRBV6-5 to TRBJ1-1; maybe TRBD1 (5 bases). Sequencing was carried out using PBMCs. This receptor was taken from a woman aged 25 to 45 in good health and CMV-seronegative. The CDR3 bases are TGTGCCAGCAGTTACGGCTCAGGGATTGTGAACACTGAAGCTTTCTTT. The encoded protein is CASSYGSGIVNTEAFF.